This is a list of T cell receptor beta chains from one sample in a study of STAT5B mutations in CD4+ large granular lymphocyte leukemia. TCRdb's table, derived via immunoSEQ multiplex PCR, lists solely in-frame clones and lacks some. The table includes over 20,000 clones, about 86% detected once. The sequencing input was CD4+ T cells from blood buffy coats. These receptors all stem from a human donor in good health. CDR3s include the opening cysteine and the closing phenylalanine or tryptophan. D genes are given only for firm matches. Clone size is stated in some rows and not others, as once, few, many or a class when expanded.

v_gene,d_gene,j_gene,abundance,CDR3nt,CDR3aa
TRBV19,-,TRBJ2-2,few,TGTGCCAGTAGTGAAGCGCTCATCAAGTCGAGCACCGGGGAGCTGTTTTTT,CASSEALIKSSTGELFF
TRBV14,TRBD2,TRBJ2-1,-,TGTGCCAGCAGCCAAAGCGGGAGGGCCTTATACAATGAGCAGTTCTTC,CASSQSGRALYNEQFF
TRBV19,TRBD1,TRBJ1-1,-,TGTGCCAGTAGTATTTATGGCGGGGACAGCCAGTTGGGCACTGAAGCTTTCTTT,CASSIYGGDSQLGTEAFF
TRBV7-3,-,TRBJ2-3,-,TGTGCCAGCAGCAGGTTGGCTACAGATACGCAGTATTTT,CASSRLATDTQYF
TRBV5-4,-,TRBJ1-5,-,TGTGCCAGCAGCCTGGATAAAAATCAGCCCCAGCATTTT,CASSLDKNQPQHF
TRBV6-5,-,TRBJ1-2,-,TGTGCCAGCAGTTATGGTGGCGAGACACCGATCTTC,CASSYGGETPIF
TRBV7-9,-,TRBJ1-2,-,TGTGCCAGCAGCCCCGGGAGCTATGGCTACACCTTC,CASSPGSYGYTF
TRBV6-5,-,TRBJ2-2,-,TGTGCCAGCAGCCGAGGACAGGGAGGGATCCGGGAGCTGTTTTTT,CASSRGQGGIRELFF
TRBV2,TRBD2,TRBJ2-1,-,TGTGCCAGCATCGAACGGCGGGAGGGCCGGAATGAGCAGTTCTTC,CASIERREGRNEQFF
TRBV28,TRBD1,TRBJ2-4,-,TGTGCCAGCAGTTTATCAGGGGGCAAAAACATTCAGTACTTC,CASSLSGGKNIQYF
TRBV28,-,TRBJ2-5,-,TGTGCCAGCAGAGGGGCGACTAGAGCCGAGGGGACCCAGTACTTC,CASRGATRAEGTQYF
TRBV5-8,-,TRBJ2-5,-,TGTGCCAGCAGCTTGGCGGACCCGCTCCAAGAGACCCAGTACTTC,CASSLADPLQETQYF
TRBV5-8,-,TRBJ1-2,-,TGTGCCAGCAGCTTGCGGGAGAACTATGGCTACACCTTC,CASSLRENYGYTF
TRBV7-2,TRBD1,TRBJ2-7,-,TGTGCCAGCAGCTTTCAGGGGGAGCCCCATTACGAGCAGTACTTC,CASSFQGEPHYEQYF
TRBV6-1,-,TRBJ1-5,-,TGTGCCAGCACCTTAGTACAGGCTAATCAGCCCCAGCATTTT,CASTLVQANQPQHF
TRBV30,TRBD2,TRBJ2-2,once,TGTGCCTGGAGTGCGTTGACTAGCGCTCGGGCGGTGGACCGGGAGCTGTTTTTT,CAWSALTSARAVDRELFF
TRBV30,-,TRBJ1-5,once,TGTGCCTGGAGTCACAGGGATAATCAGCCCCAGCATTTT,CAWSHRDNQPQHF
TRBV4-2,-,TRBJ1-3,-,TGTGCCAGCAGCCCTTTTGCCTTGCAGGGTATCTTTGGAAACACCATATATTTT,CASSPFALQGIFGNTIYF
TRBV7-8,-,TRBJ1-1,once,TGTGCCAGCAGCTTTGCGGGGTACGGTTCGAACACTGAAGCTTTCTTT,CASSFAGYGSNTEAFF
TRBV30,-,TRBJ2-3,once,TGTGCCTGGAGTCGAGGACGAGGCGACACAACAGATACGCAGTATTTT,CAWSRGRGDTTDTQYF
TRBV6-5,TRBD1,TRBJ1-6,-,TGTGCCAGCAACAAACGTCGGGACAGGGCTTCACCCCTCCACTTT,CASNKRRDRASPLHF
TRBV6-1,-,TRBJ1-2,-,TGTGCCTCAGCGAGGCAGGACTATGGCTACACCTTC,CASARQDYGYTF
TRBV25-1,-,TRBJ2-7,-,TGTGCCAGCACCGGGAATGTCGCAGGATCCTACGAGCAGTACTTC,CASTGNVAGSYEQYF
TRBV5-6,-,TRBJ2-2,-,TGTGCCAGCAGCTTGGGAGGCGGGCAATACACCGGGGAGCTGTTTTTT,CASSLGGGQYTGELFF
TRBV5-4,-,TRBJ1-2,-,TGTGCCAGCAGCTTGGTACGGTATGAGGGCTACACCTTC,CASSLVRYEGYTF
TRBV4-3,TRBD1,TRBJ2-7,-,TGCGCCAGCAGCCAAGTAACAGGGGGCGACGAGCAGTACTTC,CASSQVTGGDEQYF
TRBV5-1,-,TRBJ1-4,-,TGCGCCAGCAGCTTGCTCCCAGGGCTGGAAGGAACTAATGAAAAACTGTTTTTT,CASSLLPGLEGTNEKLFF
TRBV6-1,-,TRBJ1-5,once,TGTGCCAGCAAAGGACACTTGATTAATCAGCCCCAGCATTTT,CASKGHLINQPQHF
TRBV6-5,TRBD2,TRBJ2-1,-,TGTGCCAGCAGTTACTCGGGGAGCGGGAGCTCCAATGAGCAGTTCTTC,CASSYSGSGSSNEQFF
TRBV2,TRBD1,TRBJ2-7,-,TGTGCCAGCAGGGGACAGGGGTACGAGCAGTACTTC,CASRGQGYEQYF
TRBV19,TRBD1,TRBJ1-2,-,TGTGCCAGTAGTATAGGGACAGGGAACGACTATGGCTACACCTTC,CASSIGTGNDYGYTF
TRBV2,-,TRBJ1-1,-,TGTGCCAGCAGTGTGACACATAACACTGAAGCTTTCTTT,CASSVTHNTEAFF
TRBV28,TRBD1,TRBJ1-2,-,TGTGCCAGCAGTAGTGGGGACAGGGCTAGTTGGTATGGCTACACCTTC,CASSSGDRASWYGYTF